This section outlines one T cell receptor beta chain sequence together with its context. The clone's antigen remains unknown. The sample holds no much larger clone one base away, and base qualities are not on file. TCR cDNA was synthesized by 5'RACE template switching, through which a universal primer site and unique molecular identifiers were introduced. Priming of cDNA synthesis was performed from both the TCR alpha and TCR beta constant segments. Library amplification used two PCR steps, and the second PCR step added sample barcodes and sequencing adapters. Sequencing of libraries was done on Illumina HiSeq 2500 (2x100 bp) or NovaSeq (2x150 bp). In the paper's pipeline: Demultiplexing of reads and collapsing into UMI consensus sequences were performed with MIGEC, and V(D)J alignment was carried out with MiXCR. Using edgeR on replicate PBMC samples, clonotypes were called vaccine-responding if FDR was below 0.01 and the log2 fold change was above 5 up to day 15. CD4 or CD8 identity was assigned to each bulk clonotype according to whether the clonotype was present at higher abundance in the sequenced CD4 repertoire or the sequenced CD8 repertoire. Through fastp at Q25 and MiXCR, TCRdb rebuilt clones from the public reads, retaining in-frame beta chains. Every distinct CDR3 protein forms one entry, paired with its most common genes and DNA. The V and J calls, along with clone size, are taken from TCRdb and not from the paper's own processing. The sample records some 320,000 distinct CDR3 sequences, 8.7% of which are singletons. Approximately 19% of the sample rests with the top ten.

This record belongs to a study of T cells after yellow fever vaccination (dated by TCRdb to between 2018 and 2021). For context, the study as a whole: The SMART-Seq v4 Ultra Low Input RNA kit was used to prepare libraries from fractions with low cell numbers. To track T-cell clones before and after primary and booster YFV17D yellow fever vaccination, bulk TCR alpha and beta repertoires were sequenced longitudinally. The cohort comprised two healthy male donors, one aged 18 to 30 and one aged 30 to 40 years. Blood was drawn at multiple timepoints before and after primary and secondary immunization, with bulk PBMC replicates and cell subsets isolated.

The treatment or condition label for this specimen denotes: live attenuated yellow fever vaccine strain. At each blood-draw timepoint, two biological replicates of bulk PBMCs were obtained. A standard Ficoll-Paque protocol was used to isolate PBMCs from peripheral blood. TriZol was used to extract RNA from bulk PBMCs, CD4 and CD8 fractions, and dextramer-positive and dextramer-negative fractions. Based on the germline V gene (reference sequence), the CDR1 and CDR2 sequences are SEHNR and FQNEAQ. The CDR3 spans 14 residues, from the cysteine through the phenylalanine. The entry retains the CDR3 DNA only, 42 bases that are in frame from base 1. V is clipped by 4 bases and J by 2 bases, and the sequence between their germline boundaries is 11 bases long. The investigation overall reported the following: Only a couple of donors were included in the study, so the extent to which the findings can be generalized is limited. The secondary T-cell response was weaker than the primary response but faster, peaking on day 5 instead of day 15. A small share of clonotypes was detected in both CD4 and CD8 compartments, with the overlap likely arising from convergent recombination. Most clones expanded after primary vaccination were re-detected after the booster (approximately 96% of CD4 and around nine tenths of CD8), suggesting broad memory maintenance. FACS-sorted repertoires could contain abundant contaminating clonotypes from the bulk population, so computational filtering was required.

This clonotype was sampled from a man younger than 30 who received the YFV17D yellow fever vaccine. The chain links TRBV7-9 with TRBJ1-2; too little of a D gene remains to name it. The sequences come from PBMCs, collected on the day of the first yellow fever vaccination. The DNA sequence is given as TGTGCCAGCAGCTCCATAGGGAGGAACTATGGCTACACCTTC. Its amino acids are CASSSIGRNYGYTF.